This T cell receptor beta chain appears in the sequencing data of a study of shared clonotypes between healthy human individuals. Study findings and constraints: Sorted-subset samples were not fully sequenced, rarefaction indicated.

Measured with immunoSEQ multiplex PCR; TCRdb has only the in-frame clones, and not every one. The top ten hold approximately 1.2% of the sample, which has about 2 million clones, approximately 95% seen once. The V end was cut by 2 bases, the J end by 3 bases, with 16 bases between. The CDR3 runs 17 residues. Germline CDR1 is KGHSH and CDR2 is LQKENI. A remark on this clone: Its antigen is not identified.

Naive CD8 cells lacked CD45RO and underwent positive selection for CCR7, leaving out terminally differentiated effector memory CD45RA+ cells. The sequence came from a young man in good health. The gene calls are TRBV18 and TRBJ2-2; D gene ambiguous. Source material: naive CD8+ T cells sorted from blood. CDR3 amino acids: CASSPGIRNSYTGELFF. The CDR3 nucleotides are TGTGCCAGCTCACCAGGGATTCGGAACAGCTACACCGGGGAGCTGTTTTTT.